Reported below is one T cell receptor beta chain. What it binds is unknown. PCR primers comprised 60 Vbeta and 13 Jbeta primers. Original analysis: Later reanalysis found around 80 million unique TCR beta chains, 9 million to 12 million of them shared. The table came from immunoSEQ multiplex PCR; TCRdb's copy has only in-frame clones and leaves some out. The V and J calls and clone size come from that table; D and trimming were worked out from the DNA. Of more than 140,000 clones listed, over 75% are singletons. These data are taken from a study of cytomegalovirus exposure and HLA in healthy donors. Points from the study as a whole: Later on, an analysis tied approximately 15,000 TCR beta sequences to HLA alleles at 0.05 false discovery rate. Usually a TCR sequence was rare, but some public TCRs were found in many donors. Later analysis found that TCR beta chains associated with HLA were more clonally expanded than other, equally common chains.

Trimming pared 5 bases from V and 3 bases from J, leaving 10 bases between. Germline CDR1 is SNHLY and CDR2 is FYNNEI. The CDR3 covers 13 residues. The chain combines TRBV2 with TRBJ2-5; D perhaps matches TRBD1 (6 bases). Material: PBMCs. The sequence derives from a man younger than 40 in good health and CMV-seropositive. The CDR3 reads CASSYYREETQYF. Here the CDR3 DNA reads TGTGCCAGCAGTTATTACAGGGAAGAGACCCAGTACTTC.